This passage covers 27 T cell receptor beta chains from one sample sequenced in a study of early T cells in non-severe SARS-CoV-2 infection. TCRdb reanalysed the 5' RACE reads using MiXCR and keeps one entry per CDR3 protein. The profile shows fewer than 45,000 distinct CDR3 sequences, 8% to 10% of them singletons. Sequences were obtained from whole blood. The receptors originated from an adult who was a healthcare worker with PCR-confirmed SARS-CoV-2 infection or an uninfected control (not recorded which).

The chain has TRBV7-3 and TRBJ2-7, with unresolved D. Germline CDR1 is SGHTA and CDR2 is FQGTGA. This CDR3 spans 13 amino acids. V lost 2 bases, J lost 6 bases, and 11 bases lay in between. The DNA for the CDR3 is TGTGCCAGCAGCTTATACAGCCTGTCCGAGCAGTACTTC. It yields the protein CASSLYSLSEQYF.

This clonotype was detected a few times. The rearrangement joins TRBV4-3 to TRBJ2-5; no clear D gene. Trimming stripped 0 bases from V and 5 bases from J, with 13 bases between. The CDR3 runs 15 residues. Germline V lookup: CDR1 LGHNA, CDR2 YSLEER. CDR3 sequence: CASSQEDHSMETQYF. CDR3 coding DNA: TGCGCCAGCAGCCAAGAGGACCATTCCATGGAGACCCAGTACTTC.

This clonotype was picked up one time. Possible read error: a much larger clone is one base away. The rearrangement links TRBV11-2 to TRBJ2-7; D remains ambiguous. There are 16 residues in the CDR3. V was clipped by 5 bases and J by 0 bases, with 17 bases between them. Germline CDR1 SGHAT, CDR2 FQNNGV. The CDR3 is CASSTDPDRSSYEQYF. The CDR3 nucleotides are TGTGCCAGCAGCACCGATCCCGACCGGAGCTCCTACGAGCAGTACTTC.

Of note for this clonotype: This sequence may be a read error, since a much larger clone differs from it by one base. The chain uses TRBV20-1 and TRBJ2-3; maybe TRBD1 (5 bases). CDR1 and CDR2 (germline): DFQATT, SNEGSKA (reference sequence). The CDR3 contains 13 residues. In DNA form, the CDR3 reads TGCAGTGCTAGAGGCCCGTCCACAGGTACGCAGTATTTT. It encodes CSARGPSTGTQYF.

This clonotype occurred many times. The CDR3 spells CASSHGTDRSGNTIYF. The CDR3 coding sequence is TGCGCCAGCAGCCATGGGACAGATCGCTCTGGAAACACCATATATTTT. This chain links TRBV4-1 with TRBJ1-3; 7 bases are shared with TRBD1. This CDR3 has 16 amino acids. The J segment lost 0 bases and the V segment lost 3 bases, leaving 5 bases of the junction unmatched. Germline loops: CDR1 MGHRA, CDR2 YSYEKL.

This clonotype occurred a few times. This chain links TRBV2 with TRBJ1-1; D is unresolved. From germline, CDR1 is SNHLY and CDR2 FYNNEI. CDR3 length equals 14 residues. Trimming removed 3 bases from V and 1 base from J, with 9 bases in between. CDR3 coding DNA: TGTGCCAGCAGTGAGGGTCCCAGGAACACTGAAGCTTTCTTT. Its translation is CASSEGPRNTEAFF.

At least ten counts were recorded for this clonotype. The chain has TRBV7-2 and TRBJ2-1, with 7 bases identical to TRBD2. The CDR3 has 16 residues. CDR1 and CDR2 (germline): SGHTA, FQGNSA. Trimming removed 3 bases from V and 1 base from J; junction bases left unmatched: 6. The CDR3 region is CASSLAGVGSYNEQFF. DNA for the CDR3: TGTGCCAGCAGCTTGGCGGGGGTAGGGTCCTACAATGAGCAGTTCTTC.

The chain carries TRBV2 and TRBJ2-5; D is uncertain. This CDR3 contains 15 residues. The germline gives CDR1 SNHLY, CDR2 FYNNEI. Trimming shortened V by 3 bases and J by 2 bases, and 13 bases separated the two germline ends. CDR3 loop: CASSDLGGQQETQYF. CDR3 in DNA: TGTGCCAGCAGTGACCTAGGTGGTCAACAAGAGACCCAGTACTTC. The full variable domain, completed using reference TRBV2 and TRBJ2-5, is EPEVTQTPSHQVTQMGQEVILRCVPISNHLYFYWYRQILGQKVEFLVSFYNNEISEKSEIFDDQFSVERPDGSNFTLKIRSTKLEDSAMYFCASSDLGGQQETQYFGPGTRLLVL.

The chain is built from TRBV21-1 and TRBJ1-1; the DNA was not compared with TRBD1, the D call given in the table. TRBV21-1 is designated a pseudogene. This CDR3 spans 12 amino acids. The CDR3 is CASSNDRGGAFF. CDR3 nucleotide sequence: TGTGCCAGCAGCAATGACAGGGGAGGAGCTTTCTTT.

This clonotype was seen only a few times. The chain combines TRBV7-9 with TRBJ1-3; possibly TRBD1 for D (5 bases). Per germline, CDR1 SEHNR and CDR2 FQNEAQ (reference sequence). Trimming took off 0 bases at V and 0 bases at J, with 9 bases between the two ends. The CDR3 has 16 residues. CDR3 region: CASSLAGTYSGNTIYF. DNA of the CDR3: TGTGCCAGCAGCTTAGCGGGGACGTACTCTGGAAACACCATATATTTT.

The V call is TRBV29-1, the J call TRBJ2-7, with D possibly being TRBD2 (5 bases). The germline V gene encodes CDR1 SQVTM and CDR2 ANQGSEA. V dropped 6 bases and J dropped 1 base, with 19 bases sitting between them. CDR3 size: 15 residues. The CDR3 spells CSVRSSRLPSYEQYF. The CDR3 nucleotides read TGCAGCGTACGGTCTAGTCGACTACCATCCTACGAGCAGTACTTC.

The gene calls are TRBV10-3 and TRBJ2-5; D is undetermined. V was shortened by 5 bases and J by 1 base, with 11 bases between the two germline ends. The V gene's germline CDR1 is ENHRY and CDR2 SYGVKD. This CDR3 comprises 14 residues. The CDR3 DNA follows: TGTGCCATCAGTCCCGGGTCAGTCCAAGAGACCCAGTACTTC. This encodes CAISPGSVQETQYF.

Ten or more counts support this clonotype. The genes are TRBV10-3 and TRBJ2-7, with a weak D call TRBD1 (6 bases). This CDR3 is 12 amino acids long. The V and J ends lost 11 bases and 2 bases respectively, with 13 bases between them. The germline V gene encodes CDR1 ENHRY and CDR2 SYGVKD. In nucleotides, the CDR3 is TGTGCCTCGAGACAGGAACCCTACGAGCAGTACTTC. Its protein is CASRQEPYEQYF.

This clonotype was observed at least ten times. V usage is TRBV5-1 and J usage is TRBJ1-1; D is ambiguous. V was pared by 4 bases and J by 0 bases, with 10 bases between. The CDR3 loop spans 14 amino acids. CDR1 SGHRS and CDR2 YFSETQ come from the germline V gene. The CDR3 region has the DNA TGCGCCAGCAGCCTAGGACGTCTGAACACTGAAGCTTTCTTT. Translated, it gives CASSLGRLNTEAFF.

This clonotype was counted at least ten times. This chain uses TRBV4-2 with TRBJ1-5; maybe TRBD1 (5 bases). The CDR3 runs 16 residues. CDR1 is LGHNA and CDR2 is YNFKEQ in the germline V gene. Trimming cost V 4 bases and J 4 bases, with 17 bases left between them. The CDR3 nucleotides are TGTGCCAGCAGCCTCTACGGGACCGAAGGGAATCAGCCCCAGCATTTT. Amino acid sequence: CASSLYGTEGNQPQHF.

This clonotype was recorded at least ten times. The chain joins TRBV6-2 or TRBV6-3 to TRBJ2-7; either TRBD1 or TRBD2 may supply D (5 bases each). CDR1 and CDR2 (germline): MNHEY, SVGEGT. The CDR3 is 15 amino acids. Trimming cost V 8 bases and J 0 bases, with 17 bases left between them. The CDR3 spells CASSPEGTGSYEQYF. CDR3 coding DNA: TGTGCCAGCTCACCAGAGGGAACAGGCTCCTACGAGCAGTACTTC.

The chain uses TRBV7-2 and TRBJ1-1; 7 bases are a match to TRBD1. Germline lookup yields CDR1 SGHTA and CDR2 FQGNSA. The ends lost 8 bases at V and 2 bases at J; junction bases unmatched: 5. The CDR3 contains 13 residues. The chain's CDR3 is CASGGTVNTEAFF. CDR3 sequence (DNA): TGTGCCAGCGGCGGGACAGTAAACACTGAAGCTTTCTTT.

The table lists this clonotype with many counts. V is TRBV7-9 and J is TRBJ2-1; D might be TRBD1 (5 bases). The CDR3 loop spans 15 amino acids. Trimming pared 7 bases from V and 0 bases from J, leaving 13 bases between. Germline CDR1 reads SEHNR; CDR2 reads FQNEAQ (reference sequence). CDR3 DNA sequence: TGTGCCAGCACCCCAGGGCAGACCTCCTACAATGAGCAGTTCTTC. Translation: CASTPGQTSYNEQFF.

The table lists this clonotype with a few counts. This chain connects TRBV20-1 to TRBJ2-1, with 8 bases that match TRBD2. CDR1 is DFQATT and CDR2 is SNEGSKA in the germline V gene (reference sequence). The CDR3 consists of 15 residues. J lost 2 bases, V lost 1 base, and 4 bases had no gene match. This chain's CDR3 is CSARVPAGAYNEQFF. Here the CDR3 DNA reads TGCAGTGCTAGAGTCCCAGCGGGGGCCTACAATGAGCAGTTCTTC.

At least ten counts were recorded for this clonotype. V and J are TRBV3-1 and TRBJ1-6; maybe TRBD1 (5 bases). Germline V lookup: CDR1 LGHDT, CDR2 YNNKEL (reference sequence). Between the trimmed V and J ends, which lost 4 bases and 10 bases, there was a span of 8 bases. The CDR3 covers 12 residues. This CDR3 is CASSRWGSPLHF. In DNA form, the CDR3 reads TGTGCCAGCAGCCGGTGGGGCTCACCCCTCCACTTT.

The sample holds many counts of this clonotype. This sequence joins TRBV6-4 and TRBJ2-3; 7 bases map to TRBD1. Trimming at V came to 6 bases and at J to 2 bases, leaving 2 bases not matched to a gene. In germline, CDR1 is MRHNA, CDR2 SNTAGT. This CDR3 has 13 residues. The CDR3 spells CASSDRVTDTQYF. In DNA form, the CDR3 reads TGTGCCAGCAGCGACAGGGTCACAGATACGCAGTATTTT.

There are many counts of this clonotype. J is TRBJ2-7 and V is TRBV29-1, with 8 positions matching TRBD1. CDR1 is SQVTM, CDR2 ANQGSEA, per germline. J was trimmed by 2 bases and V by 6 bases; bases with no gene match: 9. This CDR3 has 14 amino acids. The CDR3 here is CSVASGQGAYEQYF. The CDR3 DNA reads TGCAGCGTCGCCAGTGGACAGGGAGCCTACGAGCAGTACTTC.

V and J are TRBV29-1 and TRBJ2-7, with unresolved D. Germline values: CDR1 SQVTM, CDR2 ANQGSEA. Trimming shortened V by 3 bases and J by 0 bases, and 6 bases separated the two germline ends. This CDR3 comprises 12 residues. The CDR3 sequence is CSVDSDSYEQYF. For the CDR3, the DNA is TGCAGCGTTGATTCGGACTCCTACGAGCAGTACTTC.

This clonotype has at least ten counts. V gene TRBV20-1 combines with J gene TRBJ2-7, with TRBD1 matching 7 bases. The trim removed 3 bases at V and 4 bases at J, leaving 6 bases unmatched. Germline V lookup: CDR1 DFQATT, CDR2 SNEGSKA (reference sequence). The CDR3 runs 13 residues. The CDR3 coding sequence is TGCAGTGCTAGTGATAGGGGGCTATACGAGCAGTACTTC. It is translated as CSASDRGLYEQYF.

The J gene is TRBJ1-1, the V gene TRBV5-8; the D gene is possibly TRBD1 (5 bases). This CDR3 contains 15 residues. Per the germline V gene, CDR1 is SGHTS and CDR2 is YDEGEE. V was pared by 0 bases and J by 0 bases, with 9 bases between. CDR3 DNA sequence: TGTGCCAGCAGCTTGGCAGGGAGAATGAACACTGAAGCTTTCTTT. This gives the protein CASSLAGRMNTEAFF.

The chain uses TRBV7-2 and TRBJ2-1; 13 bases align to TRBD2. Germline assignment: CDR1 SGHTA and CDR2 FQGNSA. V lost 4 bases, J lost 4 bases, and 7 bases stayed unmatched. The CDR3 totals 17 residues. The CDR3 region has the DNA TGTGCCAGCAGCTCCAAGGGACTAGCGGGATCATACAATGAGCAGTTCTTC. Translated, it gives CASSSKGLAGSYNEQFF.

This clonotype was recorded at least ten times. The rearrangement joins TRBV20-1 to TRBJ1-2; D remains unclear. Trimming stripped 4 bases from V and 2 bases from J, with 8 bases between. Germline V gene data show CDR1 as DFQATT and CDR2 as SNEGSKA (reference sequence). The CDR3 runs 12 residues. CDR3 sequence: CSAKEGNYGYTF. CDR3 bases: TGCAGTGCTAAAGAGGGAAACTATGGCTACACCTTC.